This TCR beta chain originates from a study of blood T cells in healthy people across ages. Study context: Capture by template switching was about one barcoded beta molecule per two T cells. Study results and caveats: The long-lived group displayed more naive CD4+ cells, plus higher diversity, than the aged donors did. Strong correlation was found linking TCR beta diversity to naive T cell percentage.

Each donor had 8.5 to 10 milliliters of peripheral blood drawn. Trimming stripped 1 base from V and 7 bases from J, with 17 bases between. The CDR3 loop spans 16 amino acids. Germline V CDR1 and CDR2: SGHTA, FQGNSA. The use of a sample-barcoded 5' primer and a J-beta primer mix characterized a second PCR of roughly 6 to 11 cycles. TCRdb re-analysed the 5' RACE reads in MiXCR, keeping a single row per CDR3 protein. The table includes over 1,500,000 distinct CDR3 sequences, about 49% detected once. With respect to this clonotype: Its antigen remains unknown.

The sample consisted of blood. This clonotype was sampled from a woman aged 40 to 50 in good health. V usage is TRBV7-2 and J usage is TRBJ2-1; D gene unclear. The CDR3 nucleotides read TGTGCCAGCAGCTTAGAACCCTTGACCTCACAGAATGAGCAGTTCTTC. Residues: CASSLEPLTSQNEQFF.